Below are 16 T cell receptor beta chains sequenced from a single sample in a study of blood T cell repertoires in COVID-19. Profiling relied on immunoSEQ multiplex PCR, and the TCRdb table lists in-frame clones only, not all of them. The sample includes around 300,000 clones, 85% to 90% of them seen just once. Sequenced sample: PBMCs or T cells enriched from blood (not recorded which). The receptors were sampled from a woman aged 18-35 years who had recovered from COVID-19.

Only one count was recorded for this clone. The rearrangement uses TRBV10-3 and TRBJ1-1, with 7 bases aligning to TRBD1. The V gene's germline CDR1 is ENHRY and CDR2 SYGVKD. V was pared by 5 bases and J by 5 bases, with 2 bases of the junction left unmatched. This CDR3 has 12 amino acids. The CDR3 DNA is TGTGCCATCAGTACACAGGGGACTGAAGCTTTCTTT. Amino acids: CAISTQGTEAFF.

In its sample, this clone was seen once. V gene TRBV19 combines with J gene TRBJ2-1; 9 nucleotides align to TRBD1. V dropped 4 bases and J dropped 8; count of bases not matched to a gene: 9. This CDR3 has 15 residues. From germline, CDR1 is LNHDA and CDR2 SQIVND (reference sequence). For the CDR3, the DNA is TGTGCCAGTAGTAGAACAGGGGGCGAAGTTGATGAGCAGTTCTTC. It specifies CASSRTGGEVDEQFF. Supplemented by reference TRBV19 and TRBJ2-1, the full variable domain reads DGGITQSPKYLFRKEGQNVTLSCEQNLNHDAMYWYRQDPGQGLRLIYYSQIVNDFQKGDIAEGYSVSREKKESFPLTVTSAQKNPTAFYLCASSRTGGEVDEQFFGPGTRLTVL.

The J gene is TRBJ2-3, the V gene TRBV5-4; the match to TRBD2 covers 7 bases. Germline assignment: CDR1 SGHNT and CDR2 YYREEE (reference sequence). J lost 2 bases, V lost 4 bases, and 4 bases had no gene match. CDR3 length: 14 amino acids. The CDR3 DNA reads as TGTGCCAGCAGCCCAGCGGGGATCACAGATACGCAGTATTTT. Translating it yields CASSPAGITDTQYF.

The chain carries TRBV9 and TRBJ2-3, with TRBD2 matching 8 bases. Germline CDR1 and CDR2: SGDLS and YYNGEE. The junction had 9 bases not matched to a gene; V was cut back by 4 bases and J by 5 bases. The CDR3 runs to 15 residues. CDR3 nucleotides: TGTGCCAGCAGCCCGGACGGGGGGGCACGAGATACGCAGTATTTT. As protein: CASSPDGGARDTQYF.

This clone appeared once. The chain couples TRBV28 to TRBJ2-7, with 10 bases identical to TRBD1. CDR1 is MDHEN and CDR2 is SYDVKM in the germline V gene. This CDR3 is built from 15 residues. Germline trimming cut 2 bases from V and 5 bases from J; bases unmatched to any gene: 6. CDR3 nucleotide sequence: TGTGCCAGCAGTTTAGGGGGACAGGGGTCCGACGAGCAGTACTTC. It codes for CASSLGGQGSDEQYF.

This clone was found once. The chain employs TRBV5-4 and TRBJ2-3, with D possibly being TRBD2 (6 bases). There are 13 residues in the CDR3. Germline V CDR1 and CDR2: SGHNT, YYREEE (reference sequence). V lost 5 bases to trimming and J lost 6 bases, with 13 bases between them. CDR3 region: CASSPLGTDTQYF. The CDR3 DNA follows: TGTGCCAGCAGTCCGCTAGGGACTGATACGCAGTATTTT.

This clone was detected a few times. At one of its ends the junction is not consistent with the germline gene, which may arise from a read error. V gene TRBV6-6 combines with J gene TRBJ2-2, with a possible D match to TRBD1 (5 bases). Germline lookup yields CDR1 MNHNY and CDR2 SVGAGI (reference sequence). This CDR3 spans 15 amino acids. The CDR3 loop is CASSRDSANTEELFF. DNA for the CDR3: TGTGCCAGCAGTCGAGACAGCGCGAACACCGAGGAGCTGTTTTTT.

The chain combines TRBV6-5 with TRBJ1-2; D perhaps matches TRBD1 (5 bases). This CDR3 region has 13 residues. Trimming left V 7 bases short and J 7 bases short, with 16 bases between. Germline-derived CDR1 and CDR2 are MNHEY and SVGAGI. DNA for the CDR3: TGTGCCAGCAAATTAGGGGTACAATTTGGCTACACCTTC. It specifies CASKLGVQFGYTF.

The chain combines TRBV25-1 with TRBJ1-1; no clear D. Per the germline V gene, CDR1 is MGHDK and CDR2 is SYGVNS. The CDR3 spans 15 residues. V was shortened by 3 bases and J by 1 base, with 12 bases between the two germline ends. The CDR3 loop is CASSDNLTQNTEAFF. In DNA form, the CDR3 reads TGTGCCAGCAGTGATAATCTGACTCAGAACACTGAAGCTTTCTTT. Filled out from reference TRBV25-1 and TRBJ1-1, the complete variable domain reads EADIYQTPRYLVIGTGKKITLECSQTMGHDKMYWYQQDPGMELHLIHYSYGVNSTEKGDLSSESTVSRIRTEHFPLTLESARPSHTSQYLCASSDNLTQNTEAFFGQGTRLTVV.

The chain employs TRBV11-3 and TRBJ2-1; D might be TRBD2 (5 bases). Trimming left V 1 base short and J 5 bases short, with 6 bases between. Per germline, CDR1 SGHNT and CDR2 YENEEA. The CDR3 consists of 13 residues. CDR3 sequence reads: CASSLALDNEQFF. The CDR3 DNA follows: TGTGCCAGCAGCTTAGCACTAGACAATGAGCAGTTCTTC.

V gene TRBV2 combines with J gene TRBJ2-5; 9 nucleotides match TRBD2. CDR3 length: 15 amino acids. CDR1 SNHLY and CDR2 FYNNEI come from the germline V gene. The ends lost 6 bases at V and 5 bases at J; junction bases unmatched: 10. The CDR3 loop reads CASSPFAGGQETQYF. CDR3 DNA sequence: TGTGCCAGCAGCCCCTTTGCGGGGGGGCAGGAGACCCAGTACTTC.

V and J are TRBV28 and TRBJ1-6; D is perhaps TRBD1 (5 bases). The length of the CDR3 is 17 residues. V dropped 3 bases and J dropped 0 bases, with 12 bases sitting between them. Germline V lookup: CDR1 MDHEN, CDR2 SYDVKM. The CDR3, as DNA: TGTGCCAGCAGTTTGGTCCAGGGTGGCTCCTATAATTCACCCCTCCACTTT. Protein: CASSLVQGGSYNSPLHF.

The V gene is TRBV19, the J gene TRBJ1-4, with 10 bases matching TRBD1. The CDR3 has 15 amino acids. CDR1 is LNHDA, CDR2 SQIVND, per germline (reference sequence). V lost 4 bases and J lost 7; bases outside the gene matches: 6. This chain's CDR3 is CASSTYRDRGEKLFF. The CDR3 DNA is TGTGCCAGTAGTACGTACCGGGACAGGGGTGAAAAACTGTTTTTT.

V is TRBV9 and J is TRBJ2-7, with TRBD1 matching over 10 bases. The CDR3 runs to 15 residues. With 0 bases clipped from V and 3 bases from J, the junction kept 3 bases outside the gene matches. Germline lookup yields CDR1 SGDLS and CDR2 YYNGEE. The CDR3 nucleotides are TGTGCCAGCAGCGTAGGGGGACAGGGGAACTACGAGCAGTACTTC. Amino acid sequence: CASSVGGQGNYEQYF.

The chain recombines TRBV7-3 with TRBJ2-3; weak D call: TRBD1 (7 bases). Trimming left V 3 bases short and J 5 bases short, with 21 bases between. CDR1 SGHTA and CDR2 FQGTGA come from the germline V gene. CDR3 length equals 17 residues. CDR3 sequence (DNA): TGTGCCAGCAGCTTCCGTTTAGGGGGCGGAGGGGGAGATACGCAGTATTTT. It translates to CASSFRLGGGGGDTQYF.

J is TRBJ2-7 and V is TRBV7-9, with TRBD2 matching over 10 bases. J lost 5 bases, V lost 11 bases, and 12 bases had no gene match. This CDR3 is built from 14 residues. Germline V gene data show CDR1 as SEHNR and CDR2 as FQNEAQ (reference sequence). The CDR3 is CAGSFGTSVDEQYF. Written as DNA, the CDR3 is TGTGCCGGATCGTTCGGGACTAGCGTCGACGAGCAGTACTTC.